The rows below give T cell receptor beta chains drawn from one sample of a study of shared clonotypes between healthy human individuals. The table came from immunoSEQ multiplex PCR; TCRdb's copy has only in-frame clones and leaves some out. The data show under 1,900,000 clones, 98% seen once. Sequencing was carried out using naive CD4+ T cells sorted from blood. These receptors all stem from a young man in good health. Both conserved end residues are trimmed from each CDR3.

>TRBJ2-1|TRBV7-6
ASSYQGRSYNEQF
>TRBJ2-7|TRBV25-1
ASSDPGQSSYEQY
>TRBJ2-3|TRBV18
ASSPLQGTDTQY
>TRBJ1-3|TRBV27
AQGRQLYGNTIY
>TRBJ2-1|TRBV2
ASTPWLAGGNLYNEQF
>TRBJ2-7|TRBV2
ASSEYWGGESSYEQY
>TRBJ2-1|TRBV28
ASSLTRSHEQF
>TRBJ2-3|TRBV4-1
ASSQVLVVTDTQY
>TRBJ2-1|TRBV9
ASSIDSFTVNEQF
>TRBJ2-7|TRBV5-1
ASSLTAGVYEQY
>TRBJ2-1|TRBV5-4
ATGGSGTYNEQF
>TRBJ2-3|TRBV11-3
ASSFSGSTDTQY
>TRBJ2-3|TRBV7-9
ASSFGGSYTDTQY
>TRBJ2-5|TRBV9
ASSEALASGGQETQY
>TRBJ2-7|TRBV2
ASRLKTGYEQY
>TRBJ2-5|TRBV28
ASSLEGQGLQETQY
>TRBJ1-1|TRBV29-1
SVDSPDRNTEAF
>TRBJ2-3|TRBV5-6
ASSMGLASTDTQY
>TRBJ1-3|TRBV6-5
ASSSGWSGPGNTIY
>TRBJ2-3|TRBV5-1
ASSSGLAGDTQY
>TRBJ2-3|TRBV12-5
ASGLVQLAGETDTQY
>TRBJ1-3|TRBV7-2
ASSHGTGKNSGNTIY
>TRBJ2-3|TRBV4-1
ASSLALASTDTQY
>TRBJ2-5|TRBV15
ATSRIDAETQY
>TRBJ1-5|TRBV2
ASNRDPGQPQH
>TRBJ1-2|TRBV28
ASSSRQSYT